These 13 T cell receptor beta chains came from one sample sequenced in a study of blood T cells in healthy people across ages (dated by TCRdb to about 2015). The receptor library was made with 5' RACE. The sequencer was an Illumina HiSeq 2500. A second PCR of roughly 6 to 12 cycles was run with a J-beta primer mix and a sample-barcoded 5' primer. TCRdb reworked the public reads: Q25 trimming with fastp, MiXCR clone assembly, productive beta chains retained. Merged by CDR3 protein, the rows form single entries marked with the most common genes and DNA. Here the sample has approximately 810,000 distinct CDR3 sequences; more than 25% occur a single time. The top ten clonotypes cover 15% to 20% of the sample. Sequencing was performed on blood. These receptors were taken from a woman older than 75 in good health.

About this clonotype itself: One end of the junction does not line up with germline, which may come from a read error. The rearrangement uses TRBV28 and TRBJ1-4, with 8 bases matching TRBD1. The germline V gene encodes CDR1 MDHEN and CDR2 SYDVKM. The CDR3 sequence is 14 residues long. The CDR3 nucleotides are TGTGCCGGCAGTTTGGGCAGGGGGCGAGAAAAACTGTTTTTT. Its protein is CAGSLGRGREKLFF. The whole variable domain, remainder taken from reference TRBV28 and TRBJ1-4, is DVKVTQSSRYLVKRTGEKVFLECVQDMDHENMFWYRQDPGLGLRLIYFSYDVKMKEKGDIPEGYSVSREKKERFSLILESASTNQTSMYLCAGSLGRGREKLFFGSGTQLSVL.

This clonotype was detected many times. The rearrangement uses TRBV12-3 or TRBV12-4 and TRBJ2-4; no reliable D call. The CDR3 length is 13 residues. V gave up 7 bases and J gave up 4 bases, with 11 bases separating them. CDR3 nucleotides: TGTGCCAGCACCGAGGATGGAAAAAACATTCAGTACTTC. This translates into CASTEDGKNIQYF.

This clonotype was observed at least ten times. The chain couples TRBV6-6 to TRBJ1-2; D may be TRBD1 (6 bases). The CDR3 contains 16 residues. Germline assignment: CDR1 MNHNY and CDR2 SVGAGI (reference sequence). V gave up 0 bases and J gave up 4 bases, with 15 bases separating them. The DNA of the CDR3 is TGTGCCAGCAGTTACTCGACGGGACAAAGCGGCTATGGCTACACCTTC. This codes for CASSYSTGQSGYGYTF.

This clonotype occurred many times. The chain recombines TRBV20-1 with TRBJ1-2; D gene ambiguous. Germline V gene data show CDR1 as DFQATT and CDR2 as SNEGSKA (reference sequence). V was shortened by 3 bases and J by 4 bases, with 15 bases between the two germline ends. This CDR3 has 14 residues. The CDR3 DNA reads as TGCAGTGCTAGCCAACGGAGCGTTACCTATGGCTACACCTTC. This gives the protein CSASQRSVTYGYTF.

This clonotype was found a few times. This sequence joins TRBV20-1 and TRBJ1-1; the D is unclear. The ends were cut back, 6 bases at V and 4 bases at J, with 18 bases in the middle. The CDR3 contains 14 residues. In germline, CDR1 is DFQATT, CDR2 SNEGSKA (reference sequence). Here the CDR3 reads CSANEPGRSTEAFF. The CDR3 DNA is TGCAGTGCCAATGAGCCGGGCAGGAGCACTGAAGCTTTCTTT.

This chain joins TRBV12-3 or TRBV12-4 and TRBJ2-1; D may correspond to TRBD1 or TRBD2 (5 bases each). V lost 0 bases and J lost 6, with 15 bases in between. This CDR3 has 16 amino acids. The CDR3 region is CASSLAGTPGPNEQFF. The CDR3, as DNA: TGTGCCAGCAGTTTAGCCGGGACCCCGGGTCCCAATGAGCAGTTCTTC.

There are many counts of this clonotype. The chain combines TRBV4-3 with TRBJ2-7; 10 bases map to TRBD1. CDR1 is LGHNA, CDR2 YSLEER, per germline. The V and J ends lost 4 bases and 2 bases, in that order; junction bases with no gene match: 5. CDR3 length: 15 residues. The CDR3 sequence: CASSPGQGGPYEQYF. The CDR3 DNA reads as TGCGCCAGCAGCCCCGGACAGGGGGGACCCTACGAGCAGTACTTC.

This clonotype has more than one count but fewer than ten. V is TRBV4-2 and J is TRBJ2-2; no firm D call. The germline V gene has CDR1 LGHNA and CDR2 YNFKEQ. There are 16 residues in the CDR3. Trimming took off 0 bases at V and 1 base at J, with 9 bases between the two ends. The DNA for the CDR3 is TGTGCCAGCAGCCAAGACTACAGTCGGAACACCGGGGAGCTGTTTTTT. Translation: CASSQDYSRNTGELFF.

This clonotype was detected ten times or more. The genes are TRBV6-2 or TRBV6-3 and TRBJ1-2, with 7 bases aligning to TRBD1. CDR1 and CDR2 (germline): MNHEY, SVGEGT. The CDR3 totals 11 residues. J gave up 8 bases and V 6 bases, and 3 bases lay outside the gene matches. CDR3 residues: CASRTGIGYTF. Written as DNA, the CDR3 is TGTGCCAGCAGGACAGGGATCGGCTACACCTTC.

This clonotype occurred many times. The chain recombines TRBV27 with TRBJ2-7; D is possibly TRBD1 (5 bases). This CDR3 is built from 17 residues. V was trimmed by 4 bases and J by 0 bases, leaving 19 bases between them. Germline CDR1 is MNHEY and CDR2 is SMNVEV (reference sequence). The CDR3 is CASSSGPPRQPSYEQYF. DNA of the CDR3: TGTGCCAGCAGTTCGGGTCCTCCAAGACAGCCCTCCTACGAGCAGTACTTC.

This clonotype has ten or more counts. The chain uses TRBV20-1 and TRBJ2-5, with TRBD1 as a possible D gene (6 bases). The CDR3 length is 14 residues. Trimming left V 0 bases short and J 7 bases short, with 15 bases between. Germline loops: CDR1 DFQATT, CDR2 SNEGSKA (reference sequence). The CDR3 DNA reads as TGCAGTGCTAGAGATTTGGGGGCCCTGGGGACCCAGTACTTC. Translation gives CSARDLGALGTQYF.

A remark on this clonotype: A much bigger clone sits one base away, suggesting this may be a read error. The chain carries TRBV12-3 or TRBV12-4 and TRBJ1-2, with a possible D match to TRBD1 (6 bases). The V gene lost 6 bases and the J gene lost 8 bases, with 22 bases spanning the gap. This CDR3 has 15 amino acids. In DNA, the CDR3 is TGTGCCAGCAGGTCATTAGGGCAAGGGGGTAAAGGCTACACCTTC. Protein: CASRSLGQGGKGYTF.

This clonotype was counted at least ten times. The chain combines TRBV29-1 with TRBJ2-7; TRBD1 is a possible D gene (6 bases). The CDR3 contains 13 residues. CDR1 is SQVTM and CDR2 is ANQGSEA in the germline V gene. The V end was cut by 5 bases, the J end by 0 bases, with 11 bases between. CDR3 coding DNA: TGCAGCGTTCGACAGGAATTCTCCTACGAGCAGTACTTC. Its translation is CSVRQEFSYEQYF.